This T cell receptor beta chain was sequenced for a study of blood T cell repertoires in COVID-19. Some clones are missing from TCRdb's copy, which holds only in-frame ones; the method was immunoSEQ multiplex PCR. The table records under 150,000 clones, nearly 80% of them present only once. Those who participated ranged in age from roughly 18 to 100 years and resided in about two dozen US areas. What the recovered Cohort 3 donors had was two negative PCRs, clearance, or symptom resolution. What was sequenced was PBMCs or T cells enriched from blood (not recorded which). This sequence was found in a woman aged 45-59 years who had recovered from COVID-19.

In DNA form, the CDR3 reads TGCGCCAGCAGCTTAGAGGGTAGGGTGCAAGAGACCCAGTACTTC. This encodes CASSLEGRVQETQYF. The chain couples TRBV5-1 to TRBJ2-5, with a weak D call TRBD2 (5 bases). Germline V lookup: CDR1 SGHRS, CDR2 YFSETQ. This CDR3 is built from 15 residues. The V end lost 2 bases, the J end lost 2 bases, and 13 bases lay between the germline ends.